A single T cell receptor beta chain is shown here with its context. Seattle enrolled patients during active infection and tracked them longitudinally. V dropped 6 bases and J dropped 6; count of bases not matched to a gene: 12. CDR3 length equals 15 residues. CDR1 and CDR2 from the germline V gene are MDHEN and SYDVKM. The protocol was immunoSEQ multiplex PCR, while the TCRdb copy is restricted to in-frame clones and leaves out a portion. Of 200,000 to 250,000 clones in the sample, around 89% were seen once. These data come from a study of blood T cell repertoires in COVID-19. The sequence came from a man aged 25 to 45 with COVID-19, enrolled during active disease. V gene TRBV28 combines with J gene TRBJ1-2; the match to TRBD1 covers 8 bases. Sequencing was done on a sample of peripheral blood. CDR3 DNA: TGTGCCAGCAGACTAACCCTGACAGGGGTGAATGGCTACACCTTC. Translation gives CASRLTLTGVNGYTF.